The 26 T cell receptor beta chains presented below share a single source sample, sequenced in a study of OX40 agonist ivuxolimab in advanced cancers. Sequencing was performed with immunoSEQ multiplex PCR; in TCRdb, only in-frame clones are kept and a portion is missing. The sample contains fewer than 95,000 clones, 70% to 90% of which appear only once. The material sequenced was CD4+ or CD8+ T cells sorted from blood, taken in a trial of the OX40 agonist ivuxolimab. All receptors come from an adult with an advanced solid tumor such as melanoma, head and neck, liver or kidney cancer.

The chain combines TRBV5-1 with TRBJ2-1, with a tentative D call TRBD2 (6 bases). V lost 4 bases, J lost 5 bases, and 16 bases lay in between. Germline V gene sequence: CDR1 SGHRS, CDR2 YFSETQ. The length of the CDR3 is 15 residues. CDR3 protein: CASSPPPGLDNEQFF. The CDR3 region has the DNA TGCGCCAGCAGCCCCCCCCCGGGACTGGACAATGAGCAGTTCTTC.

The chain combines TRBV6-5 with TRBJ2-7, with D possibly matching TRBD2 (6 bases). CDR3 length equals 15 residues. The V and J ends lost 0 bases and 5 bases respectively, with 14 bases between them. Germline CDR1 and CDR2: MNHEY and SVGAGI. The CDR3 sequence: CASSYSSGSRNEQYF. Written as DNA, the CDR3 is TGTGCCAGCAGTTACTCGTCCGGGAGCAGGAACGAGCAGTACTTC.

J is TRBJ2-3 and V is TRBV25-1; D possibly corresponds to TRBD1 (6 bases). Germline V CDR1 and CDR2: MGHDK, SYGVNS. V shed 2 bases and J shed 2 bases, with 8 bases lying between them. The CDR3 is 14 residues long. DNA of the CDR3: TGTGCCAGCAGTGAAGGACAGTACACAGATACGCAGTATTTT. Protein product: CASSEGQYTDTQYF.

As DNA, the CDR3 is TGTGCCAGCAGCGTAGAATTCAGCCCTGGCTATGGCTACACCTTC. Residues: CASSVEFSPGYGYTF. The chain carries TRBV9 and TRBJ1-2, with unresolved D. CDR1 is SGDLS and CDR2 is YYNGEE in the germline V gene. The V end lost 0 bases, the J end lost 4 bases, and 13 bases lay between the germline ends. The CDR3 is 15 amino acids.

J is TRBJ1-4 and V is TRBV13; 7 bases are a match to TRBD1. With V trimmed by 5 bases and J by 10 bases, 10 bases remained unmatched. Germline CDR1 reads PRHDT; CDR2 reads FYEKMQ (reference sequence). CDR3 length equals 14 residues. In DNA, the CDR3 is TGTGCCAGCAGCCGGCCGGGACAGCCTCTAAAACTGTTTTTT. This gives the protein CASSRPGQPLKLFF.

The chain uses TRBV6-7 and TRBJ1-5; TRBD1 matches 7 bases. TRBV6-7 is recorded as an ORF, its role being uncertain. V shed 5 bases, J shed 0 bases, and the junction held 13 bases outside the gene matches. CDR3 size: 18 residues. The CDR3 DNA reads TGTGCCAGCAGTCTCGCGTTGACAGGGCAATATAGCAATCAGCCCCAGCATTTT. Translating gives CASSLALTGQYSNQPQHF.

V usage is TRBV28 and J usage is TRBJ2-7; D is unresolved. V dropped 1 base and J dropped 0 bases, with 4 bases sitting between them. The CDR3 is 13 amino acids. CDR1 is MDHEN and CDR2 is SYDVKM in the germline V gene. CDR3 sequence reads: CASSLYSSYEQYF. CDR3 nucleotides: TGTGCCAGCAGTTTATACAGCTCCTACGAGCAGTACTTC. The full variable domain, with the rest looked up from reference TRBV28 and TRBJ2-7, is DVKVTQSSRYLVKRTGEKVFLECVQDMDHENMFWYRQDPGLGLRLIYFSYDVKMKEKGDIPEGYSVSREKKERFSLILESASTNQTSMYLCASSLYSSYEQYFGPGTRLTVT.

The V gene is TRBV7-3, the J gene TRBJ2-3; 9 nucleotides match TRBD1. V lost 5 bases, J lost 2 bases, and 5 bases stayed unmatched. The CDR3 contains 15 residues. Germline values: CDR1 SGHTA, CDR2 FQGTGA. Here the CDR3 DNA reads TGTGCCAGCAGCCAACAGGGGGCGGACACAGATACGCAGTATTTT. Amino acids: CASSQQGADTDTQYF.

This clone has more than one count but fewer than ten. The gene calls are TRBV2 and TRBJ2-3, with D maybe TRBD1 (6 bases). From germline, CDR1 is SNHLY and CDR2 FYNNEI. V was pared by 7 bases and J by 0 bases, with 11 bases between. The CDR3 has 14 amino acids. For the CDR3, the DNA is TGTGCCAGCAAAGGGGGACCGAGCACAGATACGCAGTATTTT. This gives the protein CASKGGPSTDTQYF.

The V call is TRBV27, the J call TRBJ1-2, with TRBD1 matching 7 bases. With V trimmed by 7 bases and J by 1 base, 6 bases remained unmatched. Per germline, CDR1 MNHEY and CDR2 SMNVEV (reference sequence). The CDR3 covers 14 residues. CDR3 protein: CASTSTGDNYGYTF. The CDR3 region has the DNA TGTGCCAGCACATCCACAGGGGATAACTATGGCTACACCTTC.

The V and J genes are TRBV19 and TRBJ2-5; 7 nucleotides line up with TRBD2. The better agreement between TRBJ2-7 and the DNA end casts doubt on the J call. The V gene's germline CDR1 is LNHDA and CDR2 SQIVND (reference sequence). This CDR3 contains 15 residues. Here the CDR3 DNA reads TGTGCCAGTAGTATTTACAGCGGGAACCTCTACGAGCAGTACTTC. This codes for CASSIYSGNLYEQYF.

This clone appeared once. The chain uses TRBV7-6 and TRBJ2-1; 8 nucleotides align to TRBD2. V lost 2 bases, J lost 0 bases, and 6 bases stayed unmatched. CDR1 SGHVS and CDR2 FNYEAQ come from the germline V gene. This CDR3 is built from 17 residues. The CDR3: CASSLRASGSSYNEQFF. In nucleotides, the CDR3 is TGTGCCAGCAGCTTAAGGGCCAGCGGGAGCTCCTACAATGAGCAGTTCTTC.

This chain links TRBV11-2 with TRBJ2-1, with TRBD2 matching 10 bases. CDR3 length equals 18 residues. With 1 base clipped from V and 5 bases from J, the junction kept 11 bases outside the gene matches. Germline V gene lookup returns CDR1 SGHAT and CDR2 FQNNGV. CDR3 loop: CASSLVHLAGDRHNEQFF. The CDR3 coding sequence is TGTGCCAGCAGCTTAGTGCATCTAGCGGGAGATCGCCACAATGAGCAGTTCTTC. Supplemented by reference TRBV11-2 and TRBJ2-1, the full variable domain reads EAGVAQSPRYKIIEKRQSVAFWCNPISGHATLYWYQQILGQGPKLLIQFQNNGVVDDSQLPKDRFSAERLKGVDSTLKIQPAKLEDSAVYLCASSLVHLAGDRHNEQFFGPGTRLTVL.

This sequence joins TRBV10-3 and TRBJ2-7, with D perhaps assigned TRBD1 or TRBD2 (5 bases each). CDR3 length: 14 residues. Germline V gives CDR1 ENHRY, CDR2 SYGVKD. The V end lost 4 bases, the J end lost 2 bases, and 12 bases lay between the germline ends. This CDR3 is CAISGDGETYEQYF. CDR3 DNA: TGTGCCATCAGTGGGGACGGAGAGACCTACGAGCAGTACTTC.

The chain couples TRBV4-1 to TRBJ2-7; TRBD2 might be the D (6 bases). Trimming shortened V by 1 base and J by 1 base, and 11 bases separated the two germline ends. Per germline, CDR1 MGHRA and CDR2 YSYEKL. CDR3 length: 15 amino acids. As DNA, the CDR3 is TGCGCCAGCAGCCAAGGACTAGAGGGTTCCTACGAGCAGTACTTC. Translated, it gives CASSQGLEGSYEQYF.

This sequence joins TRBV27 and TRBJ1-1, with D unresolved. The V end was cut by 5 bases, the J end by 1 base, with 2 bases between. CDR1 is MNHEY and CDR2 is SMNVEV in the germline V gene (reference sequence). The CDR3 is made up of 11 amino acids. The CDR3 sequence is CASSGNTEAFF. The CDR3 nucleotides read TGTGCCAGCAGTGGGAACACTGAAGCTTTCTTT.

J is TRBJ2-5 and V is TRBV11-3; 7 positions agree with TRBD1. Trimming at V came to 4 bases and at J to 0 bases, leaving 5 bases not matched to a gene. Germline CDR1 SGHNT, CDR2 YENEEA. CDR3 length: 15 residues. The CDR3 coding sequence is TGTGCCAGCAGCTCTGACAGGGAGTACCAAGAGACCCAGTACTTC. Translating gives CASSSDREYQETQYF.

The chain combines TRBV5-1 with TRBJ1-6; D not resolved. The length of the CDR3 is 15 residues. Germline CDR1 and CDR2: SGHRS and YFSETQ. Trimming pared 0 bases from V and 1 base from J, leaving 5 bases between. The CDR3: CASSLDGSYNSPLHF. The CDR3 bases are TGCGCCAGCAGCTTGGACGGTTCCTATAATTCACCCCTCCACTTT.

In its sample, this clone was seen once. CDR3 protein: CASSQGDETQYF. The CDR3 coding sequence is TGTGCCAGCAGCCAAGGGGACGAGACCCAGTACTTC. The chain has TRBV9 and TRBJ2-5; D may be TRBD1 or TRBD2 (5 bases each). The germline gives CDR1 SGDLS, CDR2 YYNGEE. This CDR3 has 12 residues. The ends were cut back, 4 bases at V and 5 bases at J, with 9 bases in the middle.

The V and J genes are TRBV6-6 and TRBJ2-7, with D tentatively TRBD1 (7 bases). Germline V CDR1 and CDR2: MNHNY, SVGAGI (reference sequence). Trimming removed 6 bases at V and 7 bases at J, with 22 bases between. The CDR3 is made up of 15 amino acids. The CDR3 reads CASSQEGGWGGEQYF. Written as DNA, the CDR3 is TGTGCCAGCAGCCAGGAAGGGGGCTGGGGAGGAGAGCAGTACTTC.

In the case of this clone: Other DNA sequences from this sample encode an identical CDR3 as well. The chain is built from TRBV27 and TRBJ1-2, with 10 bases matching TRBD1. Germline values: CDR1 MNHEY, CDR2 SMNVEV (reference sequence). The CDR3 extends over 14 amino acids. With V trimmed by 3 bases and J by 7 bases, 5 bases remained unmatched. In DNA form, the CDR3 reads TGTGCCAGCAGTTTGGGACAGGGGATCGGTGGCTACACCTTC. Its translation: CASSLGQGIGGYTF.

The rearrangement joins TRBV11-3 to TRBJ2-7; D ambiguous. V lost 1 base to trimming and J lost 11 bases, with 9 bases between them. The CDR3 spans 11 residues. Germline V gene sequence: CDR1 SGHNT, CDR2 YENEEA. CDR3 nucleotide sequence: TGTGCCAGCAGCTTAGGGGCTGGCAAGTACTTC. Translation: CASSLGAGKYF.

The chain couples TRBV6-5 to TRBJ2-3; 13 bases are a match to TRBD2. With V trimmed by 4 bases and J by 2 bases, 3 bases remained unmatched. This CDR3 is 16 amino acids long. CDR1 and CDR2 from the germline V gene are MNHEY and SVGAGI. CDR3 DNA: TGTGCCAGCAGTTTACTAGCGGGAGGGCCCACAGATACGCAGTATTTT. Residues: CASSLLAGGPTDTQYF.

The V and J genes are TRBV9 and TRBJ2-7; no clear D. Germline V gene lookup returns CDR1 SGDLS and CDR2 YYNGEE. The CDR3 extends over 15 amino acids. The V gene lost 0 bases and the J gene lost 0 bases, with 10 bases spanning the gap. The chain's CDR3 is CASSVGSLSSYEQYF. The CDR3 DNA follows: TGTGCCAGCAGCGTAGGCAGTTTGAGCTCCTACGAGCAGTACTTC.

This clone was observed a few times. The chain is built from TRBV7-9 and TRBJ2-7, with 7 bases fitting TRBD2. CDR1 is SEHNR, CDR2 FQNEAQ, per germline (reference sequence). The CDR3 is 15 residues long. With 2 bases clipped from V and 4 bases from J, the junction kept 8 bases outside the gene matches. The CDR3 sequence is CASSLRAGVPYEQYF. The CDR3 nucleotides read TGTGCCAGCAGCTTACGCGCGGGAGTCCCGTACGAGCAGTACTTC.

The chain uses TRBV29-1 and TRBJ2-7, with a possible D match to TRBD1 (5 bases). The ends were cut back, 7 bases at V and 2 bases at J, with 9 bases in the middle. Looked up from germline, CDR1 is SQVTM and CDR2 is ANQGSEA. This CDR3 has 11 amino acids. The CDR3 loop is CSGVQAYEQYF. The DNA of the CDR3 is TGCAGCGGGGTACAGGCCTACGAGCAGTACTTC.